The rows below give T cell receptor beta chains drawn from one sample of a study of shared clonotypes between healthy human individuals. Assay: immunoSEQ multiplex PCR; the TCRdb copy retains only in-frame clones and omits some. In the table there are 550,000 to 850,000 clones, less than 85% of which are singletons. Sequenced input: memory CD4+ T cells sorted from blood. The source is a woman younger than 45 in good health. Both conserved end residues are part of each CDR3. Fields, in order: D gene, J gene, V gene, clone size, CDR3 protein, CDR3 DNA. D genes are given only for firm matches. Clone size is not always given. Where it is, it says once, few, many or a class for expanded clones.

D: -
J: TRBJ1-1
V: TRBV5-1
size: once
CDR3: CASSLGQDNTEAFF
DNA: TGCGCCAGCAGCTTGGGGCAGGACAACACTGAAGCTTTCTTT

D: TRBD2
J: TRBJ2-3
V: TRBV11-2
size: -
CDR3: CASISGVAGTDTQYF
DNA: TGTGCCAGCATATCCGGGGTAGCGGGGACAGATACGCAGTATTTT

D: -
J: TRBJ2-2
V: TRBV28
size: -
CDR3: CASSLFYFWGRMNTGELFF
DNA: TGTGCCAGCAGTTTATTTTATTTCTGGGGAAGGATGAACACCGGGGAGCTGTTTTTT

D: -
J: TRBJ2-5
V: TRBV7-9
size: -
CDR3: CASSWVRSGETQYF
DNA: TGTGCCAGCAGCTGGGTGCGTTCCGGGGAGACCCAGTACTTC

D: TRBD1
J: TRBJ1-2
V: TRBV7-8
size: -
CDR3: CASSTYDRVKFGYTF
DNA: TGTGCCAGCAGTACCTATGACAGGGTAAAGTTTGGCTACACCTTC

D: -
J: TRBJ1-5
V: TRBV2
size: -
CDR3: CASSVRGSNQPQHF
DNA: TGTGCCAGCAGTGTCCGGGGTAGCAATCAGCCCCAGCATTTT

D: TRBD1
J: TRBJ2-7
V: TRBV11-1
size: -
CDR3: CASSFPGQGAYEQYF
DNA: TGTGCCAGCAGCTTCCCGGGACAGGGGGCTTACGAGCAGTACTTC

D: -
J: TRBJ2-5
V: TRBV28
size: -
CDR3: CASSPKYSGALETQYF
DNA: TGTGCCAGCAGCCCCAAATACTCGGGCGCCCTAGAGACCCAGTACTTC

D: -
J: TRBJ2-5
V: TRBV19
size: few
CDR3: CASSNQQTGTQYF
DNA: TGTGCCAGTAGTAATCAGCAAACGGGAACCCAGTACTTC

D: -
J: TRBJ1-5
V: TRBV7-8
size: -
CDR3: CASSLAALGAWDQPQHF
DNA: TGTGCCAGCAGCTTAGCTGCTCTGGGGGCTTGGGATCAGCCCCAGCATTTT

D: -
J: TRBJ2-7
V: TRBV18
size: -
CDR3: CASSLLKGPIGYEQYF
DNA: TGTGCCAGCTCTCTATTGAAAGGTCCGATAGGGTACGAGCAGTACTTC

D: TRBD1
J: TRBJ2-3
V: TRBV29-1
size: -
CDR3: CSVRQGTDTQYF
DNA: TGCAGCGTTCGACAGGGAACAGATACGCAGTATTTT

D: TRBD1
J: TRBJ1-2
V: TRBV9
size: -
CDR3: CASRGKTGDGYTF
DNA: TGTGCCAGCAGGGGAAAGACAGGGGATGGCTACACCTTC

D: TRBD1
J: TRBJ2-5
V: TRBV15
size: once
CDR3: CATSREGGGQGARNQETQYF
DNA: TGTGCCACCAGCAGAGAGGGGGGGGGACAGGGGGCGAGAAACCAAGAGACCCAGTACTTC

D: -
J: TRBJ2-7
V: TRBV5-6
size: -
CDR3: CASSLGQSYEQYF
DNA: TGTGCCAGCAGCTTGGGTCAATCCTACGAGCAGTACTTC

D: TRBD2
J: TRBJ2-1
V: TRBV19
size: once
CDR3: CASRTSGSGNEQFF
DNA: TGTGCCAGTAGGACTAGCGGGAGCGGTAATGAGCAGTTCTTC

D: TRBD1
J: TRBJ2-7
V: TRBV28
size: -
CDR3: CASSLWTGGSYEQYF
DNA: TGTGCCAGCAGTTTATGGACAGGGGGCTCGTACGAGCAGTACTTC

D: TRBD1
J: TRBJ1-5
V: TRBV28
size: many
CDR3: CASSLTGARNQPQHF
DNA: TGTGCCAGCAGTCTCACAGGGGCCCGCAATCAGCCCCAGCATTTT

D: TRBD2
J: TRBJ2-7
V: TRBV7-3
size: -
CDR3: CASSPGTSGRYEQYF
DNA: TGTGCCAGCAGCCCGGGGACTAGCGGGAGGTACGAGCAGTACTTC

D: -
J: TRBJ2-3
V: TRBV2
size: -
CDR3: CASRGPNRGPDTQYF
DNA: TGTGCCAGCAGAGGGCCAAACCGGGGCCCAGATACGCAGTATTTT

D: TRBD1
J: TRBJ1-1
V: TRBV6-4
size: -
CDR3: CASRTGTGNTEAFF
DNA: TGTGCCAGCAGAACCGGGACAGGGAACACTGAAGCTTTCTTT

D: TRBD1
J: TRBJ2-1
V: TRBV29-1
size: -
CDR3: CSSPGQGAGNEQFF
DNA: TGCAGCTCCCCGGGACAGGGGGCGGGGAATGAGCAGTTCTTC

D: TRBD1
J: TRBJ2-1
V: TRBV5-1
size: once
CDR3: CASSPGTGGIEQFF
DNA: TGCGCCAGCAGCCCGGGGACAGGGGGCATTGAGCAGTTCTTC

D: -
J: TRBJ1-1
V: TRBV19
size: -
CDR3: CASTPPLGNTEAFF
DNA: TGTGCCAGTACCCCCCCATTAGGCAACACTGAAGCTTTCTTT

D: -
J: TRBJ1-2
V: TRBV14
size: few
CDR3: CASSRGIEGYGYTF
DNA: TGTGCCAGCAGTCGGGGGATAGAGGGCTATGGCTACACCTTC

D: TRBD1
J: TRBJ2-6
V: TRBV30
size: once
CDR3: CAWTSGQWINSGANVLTF
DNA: TGTGCCTGGACGTCGGGACAGTGGATCAACTCTGGGGCCAACGTCCTGACTTTC

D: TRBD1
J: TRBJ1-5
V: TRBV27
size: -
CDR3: CASSSTWTGRQPQHF
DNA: TGTGCCAGCAGTTCCACGTGGACAGGTCGTCAGCCCCAGCATTTT

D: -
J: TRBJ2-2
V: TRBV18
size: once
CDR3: CASSPIGHTGELFF
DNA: TGTGCCAGCTCACCGATTGGGCACACCGGGGAGCTGTTTTTT